These 22 T cell receptor beta chains were sequenced from one sample in a study of blood T cells in healthy people across ages. PCR was performed a second time for about 7 to 12 cycles using a sample-barcoded 5' primer and a J-beta primer mix. TCRdb reanalysed the 5' RACE reads using MiXCR and keeps one entry per CDR3 protein. Among just under 750,000 distinct CDR3 sequences listed, 22% were seen once. Sequenced sample: blood. The receptors stem from a man between 65 and 85 years old in good health.

This chain joins TRBV20-1 and TRBJ1-2; tentative D call: TRBD1 (6 bases). The germline V and J ends were trimmed by 6 bases and 5 bases, with 19 bases remaining between them. The germline CDR1 and CDR2 sequences are DFQATT and SNEGSKA (reference sequence). The CDR3 has 14 amino acids. The CDR3 DNA follows: TGCAGTGCCCAGAGGAGCGGGGGCGTTTATGGCTACACCTTC. Residues: CSAQRSGGVYGYTF.

The rearrangement uses TRBV9 and TRBJ1-1; no definite D call. Per the germline V gene, CDR1 is SGDLS and CDR2 is YYNGEE. The CDR3 consists of 15 residues. V lost 7 bases and J lost 0, with 16 bases in between. The CDR3 bases are TGTGCCAGCTCCGACGGGAACCTCATGAACACTGAAGCTTTCTTT. Translation gives CASSDGNLMNTEAFF.

The genes are TRBV29-1 and TRBJ2-1; 7 bases line up with TRBD2. The CDR3 contains 12 residues. Germline CDR1 and CDR2: SQVTM and ANQGSEA. With V trimmed by 4 bases and J by 5 bases, 2 bases remained unmatched. The CDR3 region is CSVGGGNNEQFF. The CDR3, as DNA: TGCAGCGTTGGCGGGGGAAACAATGAGCAGTTCTTC.

This clonotype was detected ten times or more. The chain employs TRBV5-1 and TRBJ1-2, with D unresolved. This CDR3 has 14 amino acids. The ends were cut back, 0 bases at V and 6 bases at J, with 12 bases in the middle. The V gene's germline CDR1 is SGHRS and CDR2 YFSETQ. CDR3 in DNA: TGCGCCAGCAGCTTGGCCGAGGGAATCAATGGCTACACCTTC. Encoded protein: CASSLAEGINGYTF.

This clonotype has just a few counts. This chain joins TRBV6-5 and TRBJ2-7, with D unresolved. Germline values: CDR1 MNHEY, CDR2 SVGAGI. With 2 bases removed from V and 0 bases from J, the gap between germline ends came to 8 bases. There are 14 residues in the CDR3. CDR3 sequence: CASSYERLSYEQYV. CDR3 DNA sequence: TGTGCCAGCAGTTACGAGAGGCTCTCCTACGAGCAGTACGTC.

V is TRBV20-1 and J is TRBJ2-3; D unclear. V lost 3 bases, J lost 2 bases, and 12 bases lay in between. The germline V gene encodes CDR1 DFQATT and CDR2 SNEGSKA (reference sequence). The length of the CDR3 is 14 residues. The CDR3 loop is CSASYSRNTDTQYF. The CDR3 bases are TGCAGTGCTAGTTATTCCCGGAACACAGATACGCAGTATTTT.

This clonotype occurred once. The chain links TRBV2 to TRBJ1-5, with D hard to call. CDR3 length: 16 residues. The V gene's germline CDR1 is SNHLY and CDR2 FYNNEI. Trimming cost V 7 bases and J 1 base, with 17 bases left between them. The CDR3 spells CASKADGFGSNQPQHF. CDR3 nucleotide sequence: TGTGCCAGCAAAGCGGATGGGTTTGGGAGCAATCAGCCCCAGCATTTT.

In DNA, the CDR3 is TGTGCCAGCAGTTTAGACGGACTAGCCCAAGAGACCCAGTACTTC. It translates to CASSLDGLAQETQYF. V usage is TRBV12-3 or TRBV12-4 and J usage is TRBJ2-5; TRBD2 agrees at 8 bases. The trim removed 1 base at V and 1 base at J, leaving 2 bases unmatched. The CDR3 is 15 amino acids.

This chain links TRBV15 with TRBJ1-1, with 7 bases fitting TRBD1. Trimming cost V 1 base and J 1 base; bases outside gene matches: 3. Germline V gene data show CDR1 as LNHNV and CDR2 as YYDKDF (reference sequence). The CDR3 sequence is 15 residues long. CDR3: CATSRGDSRNTEAFF. In DNA form, the CDR3 reads TGTGCCACCAGCAGAGGGGACAGCCGGAACACTGAAGCTTTCTTT.

This rearrangement joins TRBV11-2 to TRBJ2-7, with TRBD1 matching over 9 bases. CDR3 length: 15 residues. The germline V gene encodes CDR1 SGHAT and CDR2 FQNNGV. V dropped 5 bases and J dropped 5; count of bases not matched to a gene: 10. The CDR3 DNA reads as TGTGCCAGCAGCCGTCTGACAGGGGGAAGGAACGAGCAGTACTTC. Its protein product is CASSRLTGGRNEQYF.

The CDR3 DNA sequence: TGTGCCAGCGGGACAATCCCCGGGACTAGCGGAGGGGAGCTGTTTTTT. Encoded protein: CASGTIPGTSGGELFF. The gene calls are TRBV2 and TRBJ2-2; 11 nucleotides line up with TRBD2. Looked up from germline, CDR1 is SNHLY and CDR2 is FYNNEI. With 8 bases clipped from V and 8 bases from J, the junction kept 13 bases outside the gene matches. This CDR3 comprises 16 residues.

This chain uses TRBV25-1 with TRBJ2-6; D is possibly TRBD1 or TRBD2 (6 bases each). The CDR3 runs 16 residues. Germline V gives CDR1 MGHDK, CDR2 SYGVNS. Trimming removed 2 bases from V and 0 bases from J, with 8 bases in between. This CDR3 is CASSERGDSGANVLTF. For the CDR3, the DNA is TGTGCCAGCAGTGAAAGGGGGGACTCTGGGGCCAACGTCCTGACTTTC. Together with reference TRBV25-1 and TRBJ2-6, the CDR3 gives the full variable domain: EADIYQTPRYLVIGTGKKITLECSQTMGHDKMYWYQQDPGMELHLIHYSYGVNSTEKGDLSSESTVSRIRTEHFPLTLESARPSHTSQYLCASSERGDSGANVLTFGAGSRLTVL.

The chain has TRBV6-1 and TRBJ1-2; D remains ambiguous. Germline CDR1 is MNHNS and CDR2 is SASEGT. There are 14 residues in the CDR3. V shed 7 bases and J shed 2 bases, with 14 bases lying between them. Written as DNA, the CDR3 is TGTGCCAGCAACATGGACGGATTAAACTATGGCTACACCTTC. Translating gives CASNMDGLNYGYTF.

This clonotype has a handful of counts. This sequence joins TRBV7-2 and TRBJ1-5; 9 positions match TRBD1. The V and J ends lost 3 bases and 2 bases, in that order; junction bases with no gene match: 11. CDR1 is SGHTA, CDR2 FQGNSA, per germline. The CDR3 contains 18 residues. The CDR3 DNA reads as TGTGCCAGCAGCTTGAAGGGACAGGGAAATTTGGGCAATCAGCCCCAGCATTTT. Translating gives CASSLKGQGNLGNQPQHF.

This chain connects TRBV20-1 to TRBJ2-1; 10 bases align to TRBD2. Germline lookup yields CDR1 DFQATT and CDR2 SNEGSKA (reference sequence). With 3 bases clipped from V and 1 base from J, the junction kept 0 bases outside the gene matches. The CDR3 contains 14 residues. The CDR3 DNA is TGCAGTGCTAGGACTAGCGGGTCCTACAATGAGCAGTTCTTC. It codes for CSARTSGSYNEQFF.

This clonotype was picked up a small number of times. J is TRBJ2-5 and V is TRBV6-5; TRBD1 might be the D (5 bases). The CDR3 runs to 14 residues. Deletions cut 0 bases from V and 5 bases from J, with 10 bases between. Germline V gives CDR1 MNHEY, CDR2 SVGAGI. CDR3: CASSYSSGYETQYF. The CDR3 bases are TGTGCCAGCAGTTACTCGTCAGGGTACGAGACCCAGTACTTC.

The CDR3 sequence: CAISTGGPAKNIQYF. The CDR3 DNA reads TGTGCCATCAGTACAGGGGGTCCAGCCAAAAACATTCAGTACTTC. The J gene is TRBJ2-4, the V gene TRBV10-3, with 8 bases matching TRBD1. Trimming cost V 5 bases and J 0 bases; bases outside gene matches: 3. Germline CDR1 and CDR2: ENHRY and SYGVKD. This CDR3 region has 15 residues.

This clonotype was seen more than once but under ten times. The chain links TRBV20-1 to TRBJ1-3; no clear D. The germline CDR1 and CDR2 sequences are DFQATT and SNEGSKA (reference sequence). The V end was cut by 5 bases, the J end by 1 base, with 12 bases between. CDR3 size: 14 residues. The CDR3 DNA is TGCAGTGCTCCCTGGGCAGCGTCTGGAAACACCATATATTTT. Encoded protein: CSAPWAASGNTIYF.

The rearrangement joins TRBV12-3 or TRBV12-4 to TRBJ2-5; D possibly corresponds to TRBD2 (6 bases). The J call may be wrong; the DNA end is better matched by TRBJ2-1. This CDR3 spans 14 amino acids. CDR3 sequence (DNA): TGTGCCAGCAGTGCGGGACTTGGGCCCAATGAGCAGTTCTTC. This translates into CASSAGLGPNEQFF.

This clonotype was counted between two and nine times. The gene calls are TRBV6-6 and TRBJ2-3; D unresolved. The CDR3 sequence is 12 residues long. Trimming pared 6 bases from V and 5 bases from J, leaving 9 bases between. In germline, CDR1 is MNHNY, CDR2 SVGAGI (reference sequence). The CDR3 loop is CASRAAGDTQYF. The CDR3 nucleotides are TGTGCCAGCAGAGCCGCTGGAGATACGCAGTATTTT.

The CDR3, as DNA: TGTGCCAGCAGCTTTAACCGGGACAGAACTAATGAAAAACTGTTTTTT. It translates to CASSFNRDRTNEKLFF. The chain joins TRBV7-9 to TRBJ1-4; the match to TRBD1 covers 7 bases. V shed 3 bases, J shed 1 base, and the junction held 5 bases outside the gene matches. The CDR3 totals 16 residues. Germline lookup yields CDR1 SEHNR and CDR2 FQNEAQ (reference sequence). Full variable domain (rest looked up from reference TRBV7-9 and TRBJ1-4): DTGVSQNPRHKITKRGQNVTFRCDPISEHNRLYWYRQTLGQGPEFLTYFQNEAQLEKSRLLSDRFSAERPKGSFSTLEIQRTEQGDSAMYLCASSFNRDRTNEKLFFGSGTQLSVL.

This clonotype showed up just a few times. V and J are TRBV20-1 and TRBJ2-1, with D uncertain. TRBJ2-5 matches the DNA end more closely, so the J call is doubtful. The CDR3 sequence is 9 residues long. From germline, CDR1 is DFQATT and CDR2 SNEGSKA (reference sequence). CDR3 nucleotides: TGCAGTGCTAGAGGGGCCCAGTACTTC. Its protein is CSARGAQYF.